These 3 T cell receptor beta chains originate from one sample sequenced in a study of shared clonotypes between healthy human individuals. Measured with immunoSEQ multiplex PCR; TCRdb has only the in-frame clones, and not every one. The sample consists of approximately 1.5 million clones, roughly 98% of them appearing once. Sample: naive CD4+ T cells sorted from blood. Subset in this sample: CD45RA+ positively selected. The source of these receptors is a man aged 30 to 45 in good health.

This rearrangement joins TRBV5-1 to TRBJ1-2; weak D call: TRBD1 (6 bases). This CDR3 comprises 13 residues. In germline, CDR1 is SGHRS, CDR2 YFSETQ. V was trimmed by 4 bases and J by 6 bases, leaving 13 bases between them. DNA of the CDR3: TGCGCCAGCAGCCCCGACAGGTTCAATGGCTACACCTTC. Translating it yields CASSPDRFNGYTF.

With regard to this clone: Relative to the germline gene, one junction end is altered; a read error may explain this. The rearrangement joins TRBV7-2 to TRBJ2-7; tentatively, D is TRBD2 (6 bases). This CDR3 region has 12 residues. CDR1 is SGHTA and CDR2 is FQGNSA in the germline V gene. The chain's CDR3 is CANSFLSDYAYF. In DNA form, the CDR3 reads TGTGCCAACAGCTTCTTGTCGGACTACGCCTACTTC.

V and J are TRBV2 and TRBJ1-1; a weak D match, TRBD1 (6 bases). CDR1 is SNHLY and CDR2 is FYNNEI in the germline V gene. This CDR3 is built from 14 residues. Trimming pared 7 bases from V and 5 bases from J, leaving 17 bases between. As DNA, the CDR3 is TGTGCCAGCACTCTCGAGGGGGGACTTACTGAAGCTTTCTTT. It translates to CASTLEGGLTEAFF. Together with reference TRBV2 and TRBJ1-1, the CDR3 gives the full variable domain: EPEVTQTPSHQVTQMGQEVILRCVPISNHLYFYWYRQILGQKVEFLVSFYNNEISEKSEIFDDQFSVERPDGSNFTLKIRSTKLEDSAMYFCASTLEGGLTEAFFGQGTRLTVV.